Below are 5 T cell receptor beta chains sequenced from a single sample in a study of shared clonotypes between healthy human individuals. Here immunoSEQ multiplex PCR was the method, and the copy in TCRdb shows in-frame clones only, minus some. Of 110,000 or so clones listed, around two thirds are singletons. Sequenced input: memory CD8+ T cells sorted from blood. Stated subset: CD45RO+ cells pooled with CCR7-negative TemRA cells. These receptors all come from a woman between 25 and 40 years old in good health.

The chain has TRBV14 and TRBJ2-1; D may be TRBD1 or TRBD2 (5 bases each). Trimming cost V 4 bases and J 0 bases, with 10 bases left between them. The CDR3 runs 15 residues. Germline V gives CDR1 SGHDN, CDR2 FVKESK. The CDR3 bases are TGTGCCAGCAGCCTCACGGGACGCTCCTACAATGAGCAGTTCTTC. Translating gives CASSLTGRSYNEQFF.

The chain's CDR3 is CASSQDNRGLYEQYF. In DNA form, the CDR3 reads TGCGCCAGCAGCCAAGATAACAGGGGGCTCTACGAGCAGTACTTC. This chain connects TRBV4-1 to TRBJ2-7; the match to TRBD1 covers 9 bases. Germline loops: CDR1 MGHRA, CDR2 YSYEKL. The CDR3 is 15 residues long. The junction had 3 bases not matched to a gene; V was cut back by 0 bases and J by 3 bases.

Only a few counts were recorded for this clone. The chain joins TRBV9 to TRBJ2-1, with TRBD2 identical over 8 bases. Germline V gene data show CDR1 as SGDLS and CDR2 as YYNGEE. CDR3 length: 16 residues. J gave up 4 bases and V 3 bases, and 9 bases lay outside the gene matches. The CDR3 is CASSASGSPDYNEQFF. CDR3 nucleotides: TGTGCCAGCAGCGCCAGCGGGAGCCCTGATTACAATGAGCAGTTCTTC.

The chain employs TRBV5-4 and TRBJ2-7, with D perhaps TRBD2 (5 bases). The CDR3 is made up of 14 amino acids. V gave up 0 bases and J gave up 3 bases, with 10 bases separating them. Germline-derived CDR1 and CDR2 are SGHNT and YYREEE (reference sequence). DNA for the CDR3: TGTGCCAGCAGCTTGGCGGGATTTCTCTACGAGCAGTACTTC. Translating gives CASSLAGFLYEQYF.

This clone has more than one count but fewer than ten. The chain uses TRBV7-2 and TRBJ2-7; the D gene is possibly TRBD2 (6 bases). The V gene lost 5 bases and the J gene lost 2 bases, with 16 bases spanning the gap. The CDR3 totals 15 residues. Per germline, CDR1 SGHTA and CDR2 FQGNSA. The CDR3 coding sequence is TGTGCCAGCAGCATTCAAGGAGGGGAAACCTACGAGCAGTACTTC. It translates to CASSIQGGETYEQYF.